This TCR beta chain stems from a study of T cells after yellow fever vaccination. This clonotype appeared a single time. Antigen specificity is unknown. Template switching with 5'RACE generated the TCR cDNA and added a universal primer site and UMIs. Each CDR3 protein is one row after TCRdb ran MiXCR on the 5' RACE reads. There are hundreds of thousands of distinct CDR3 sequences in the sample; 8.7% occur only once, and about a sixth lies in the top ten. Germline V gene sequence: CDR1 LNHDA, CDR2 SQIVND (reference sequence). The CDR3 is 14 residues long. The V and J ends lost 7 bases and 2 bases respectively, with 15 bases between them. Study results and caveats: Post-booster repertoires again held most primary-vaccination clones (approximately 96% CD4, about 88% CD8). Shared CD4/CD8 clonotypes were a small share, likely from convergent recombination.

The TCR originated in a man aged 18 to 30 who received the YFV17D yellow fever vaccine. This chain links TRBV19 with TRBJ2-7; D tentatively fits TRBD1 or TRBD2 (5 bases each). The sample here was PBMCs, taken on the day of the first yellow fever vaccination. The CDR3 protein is CASNIGRGPYEQYF. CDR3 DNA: TGTGCCAGTAATATCGGTCGGGGCCCCTACGAGCAGTACTTC.